These T cell receptor beta chains were read from a single sample in a study of cytomegalovirus exposure and HLA in healthy donors. The protocol was immunoSEQ multiplex PCR, while the TCRdb copy is restricted to in-frame clones and leaves out a portion. In the table there are 55,000 to 75,000 clones, approximately 67% of which are singletons. Sequenced sample: PBMCs. The origin of the receptors is a man aged 25-40 years in good health and CMV-seronegative. Both conserved end residues are part of each CDR3. The order of the fields is V gene, clone size, CDR3 protein. Clone size appears in some rows only: once, few, many, or a class for an expanded clone.

TRBV28 | few | CASSRESLPPYEQYF
TRBV6-5 | NA | CASSAGLATDTQYF
TRBV18 | once | CASSPWGHTNQPQHF
TRBV7-9 | NA | CASSLSAVDEKLFF
TRBV4-1 | NA | CASSLRGQGGTSGYNEQFF
TRBV7-9 | NA | CASSFQGTSKTEAFF
TRBV6-5 | NA | CASSYSEGGTGNTIYF
TRBV30 | NA | CAWSVQSGRQGGTEAFF
TRBV6-1 | NA | CASSELSFGELFF
TRBV29-1 | NA | CSVTPGQGNTGELFF
TRBV4-1 | NA | CASSPSRGTGSYEQYF
TRBV18 | NA | CASSPPFLVYEQYF
TRBV9 | few | CASSVGGGMNTEAFF
TRBV5-1 | NA | CASSLAGQPIQEKLFF
TRBV10-3 | few | CAISEPGLAGGNEQFF